The 20 T cell receptor beta chains in this list originate from one sample, sequenced in a study of T cell responses to AZD1222 COVID-19 vaccine. Clones were sequenced by immunoSEQ multiplex PCR, and TCRdb holds only the in-frame ones, with some missing. The sample includes about 180,000 clones, roughly nine tenths of them seen just once. Sequencing was performed on peripheral blood, taken on day 0 of AZD1222 vaccination. These receptors originate from an adult in good health.

This chain uses TRBV6-8 with TRBJ1-2; 12 bases agree with TRBD1. The CDR3 sequence is 18 residues long. The V gene end was trimmed by 5 bases and the J gene end by 0 bases; junction bases not matched to a gene: 10. Looked up from germline, CDR1 is MNHGY and CDR2 is SAAAGT. The CDR3 is CASSTFRDRGRTNYGYTF. The CDR3 bases are TGTGCCAGCAGTACATTCCGGGACAGGGGGCGGACTAACTATGGCTACACCTTC.

V is TRBV5-6 and J is TRBJ2-7; D call uncertain. Trimming removed 1 base from V and 1 base from J, with 6 bases in between. The CDR3 totals 13 residues. CDR1 and CDR2 (germline): SGHDT, YYEEEE. The DNA of the CDR3 is TGTGCCAGCAGCTTGCCAGCTTCCTACGAGCAGTACTTC. Translated, it gives CASSLPASYEQYF.

The rearrangement joins TRBV9 to TRBJ2-1, with 11 nucleotides matching TRBD2. This CDR3 is 16 amino acids long. CDR1 and CDR2 (germline): SGDLS, YYNGEE. V was clipped by 3 bases and J by 5 bases; unmatched bases: 7. DNA for the CDR3: TGTGCCAGCAGCGCCCATAGCGGGAGGGCCAACAATGAGCAGTTCTTC. It is translated as CASSAHSGRANNEQFF.

The gene calls are TRBV5-1 and TRBJ2-5; D is ambiguous. The V end lost 4 bases, the J end lost 1 base, and 8 bases lay between the germline ends. The CDR3 sequence is 13 residues long. CDR1 and CDR2 from the germline V gene are SGHRS and YFSETQ. For the CDR3, the DNA is TGCGCCAGCAGCCCTGCGGTCCAAGAGACCCAGTACTTC. As protein: CASSPAVQETQYF.

The chain has TRBV7-9 and TRBJ1-1; D is unresolved. The CDR3 totals 12 residues. Trimming shortened V by 1 base and J by 7 bases, and 7 bases separated the two germline ends. Germline values: CDR1 SEHNR, CDR2 FQNEAQ (reference sequence). The CDR3 loop reads CASSLEVGEAFF. The CDR3 DNA reads TGTGCCAGCAGCTTAGAGGTTGGTGAAGCTTTCTTT.

The rearrangement joins TRBV2 to TRBJ2-2; no reliable D call. The germline CDR1 and CDR2 sequences are SNHLY and FYNNEI. V shed 6 bases and J shed 0 bases, with 11 bases lying between them. This CDR3 region has 15 residues. The CDR3 coding sequence is TGTGCCAGCAGACCCGACGGGCCGAACACCGGGGAGCTGTTTTTT. Its protein is CASRPDGPNTGELFF.

The chain has TRBV5-1 and TRBJ1-4, with D perhaps matching TRBD1 (6 bases). Looked up from germline, CDR1 is SGHRS and CDR2 is YFSETQ. V lost 4 bases and J 3 bases, leaving 16 bases between the germline ends. This CDR3 has 16 amino acids. The DNA for the CDR3 is TGCGCCAGCAGCCCCGATACAGGGCCCTCTAATGAAAAACTGTTTTTT. Its protein product is CASSPDTGPSNEKLFF.

The genes are TRBV10-1 and TRBJ1-1; no clear D. The length of the CDR3 is 17 residues. Germline V gives CDR1 WNHNN, CDR2 SYGVQD (reference sequence). V lost 0 bases, J lost 3 bases, and 17 bases lay in between. CDR3 sequence: CASSESTLLSSDTEAFF. CDR3 coding DNA: TGCGCCAGCAGTGAGTCGACTCTATTAAGTTCCGACACTGAAGCTTTCTTT.

About this clone itself: Other DNA variants within this sample encode the same CDR3. V is TRBV3-1 (or the pseudogene TRBV3-2) and J is TRBJ2-7; D remains ambiguous. Germline assignment: CDR1 LGHDT and CDR2 YNNKEL (reference sequence). This CDR3 is built from 11 residues. Trimming removed 1 base from V and 7 bases from J, with 5 bases in between. CDR3 loop: CASSQVGEQYF. The CDR3 bases are TGTGCCAGCAGCCAAGTCGGGGAGCAGTACTTC.

The chain employs TRBV14 and TRBJ2-1; D ambiguous. The V and J ends lost 2 bases and 7 bases respectively, with 9 bases between them. Germline V gives CDR1 SGHDN, CDR2 FVKESK. This CDR3 is 13 amino acids long. The CDR3 sequence is CASSQWAENEQFF. The CDR3 nucleotides read TGTGCCAGCAGCCAATGGGCCGAAAATGAGCAGTTCTTC.

As DNA, the CDR3 is TGTGCCAGCAGTTTCGGCAGTGCGAACACCGGGGAGCTGTTTTTT. Translated: CASSFGSANTGELFF. The rearrangement joins TRBV27 to TRBJ2-2; the D is unclear. The germline V and J ends were trimmed by 3 bases and 0 bases, with 8 bases remaining between them. Germline CDR1 MNHEY, CDR2 SMNVEV (reference sequence). The CDR3 extends over 15 amino acids.

The V and J genes are TRBV7-8 and TRBJ1-5; 9 bases align to TRBD1. In germline, CDR1 is SGHVS, CDR2 FQNEAQ. V was clipped by 3 bases and J by 5 bases; unmatched bases: 8. The CDR3 consists of 16 residues. As DNA, the CDR3 is TGTGCCAGCAGCTTGAGAGGGGGACAGGGCCATCAGCCCCAGCATTTT. Amino acid sequence: CASSLRGGQGHQPQHF.

The chain joins TRBV4-1 to TRBJ1-1; D gene unclear. Trimming removed 5 bases from V and 4 bases from J, with 14 bases in between. This CDR3 has 14 amino acids. The germline V gene has CDR1 MGHRA and CDR2 YSYEKL. The CDR3 reads CASSGLLKGTEAFF. As DNA, the CDR3 is TGCGCCAGCAGCGGACTCCTAAAAGGCACTGAAGCTTTCTTT.

The V gene is TRBV30, the J gene TRBJ1-3; D perhaps matches TRBD1 (6 bases). Germline loops: CDR1 GTSNPN, CDR2 SVGIG (reference sequence). The CDR3 length is 18 residues. V dropped 2 bases and J dropped 0 bases, with 20 bases sitting between them. CDR3 loop: CAWSPGQGLIRSGNTIYF. CDR3 coding DNA: TGTGCCTGGAGTCCGGGCCAGGGGTTAATCCGCTCTGGAAACACCATATATTTT.

J is TRBJ2-2 and V is TRBV5-6; D is uncertain. This CDR3 contains 15 residues. Germline V gives CDR1 SGHDT, CDR2 YYEEEE. V was cut by 4 bases and J by 1 base, with 11 bases left in between. This CDR3 reads CASSPRAKNTGELFF. The CDR3 coding sequence is TGTGCCAGCAGCCCTAGGGCAAAGAACACCGGGGAGCTGTTTTTT. Full variable domain (remainder filled in from reference TRBV5-6 and TRBJ2-2): DAGVTQSPTHLIKTRGQQVTLRCSPKSGHDTVSWYQQALGQGPQFIFQYYEEEERQRGNFPDRFSGHQFPNYSSELNVNALLLGDSALYLCASSPRAKNTGELFFGEGSRLTVL.

The V gene is TRBV19, the J gene TRBJ2-2; 8 positions match TRBD1. The V gene's germline CDR1 is LNHDA and CDR2 SQIVND (reference sequence). CDR3 length: 15 residues. V was pared by 5 bases and J by 4 bases, with 6 bases of the junction left unmatched. The CDR3 sequence: CASSLQTGATGELFF. The CDR3 DNA reads as TGTGCCAGTAGTCTCCAGACAGGGGCCACCGGGGAGCTGTTTTTT.

This rearrangement joins TRBV27 to TRBJ1-5; D ambiguous. The germline CDR1 and CDR2 sequences are MNHEY and SMNVEV (reference sequence). V lost 4 bases, J lost 7 bases, and 11 bases lay in between. The CDR3 covers 13 residues. The CDR3 DNA follows: TGTGCCAGCAGTTACGGGGTCGGCCAGCCCCAGCATTTT. Its protein product is CASSYGVGQPQHF.

The chain joins TRBV25-1 to TRBJ1-2; TRBD1 matches at 7 bases. The CDR3 length is 14 residues. Germline V gene sequence: CDR1 MGHDK, CDR2 SYGVNS. After removal of 1 base from V and 8 bases from J, the junction contained 7 bases not matched to a gene. CDR3 DNA sequence: TGTGCCAGCAGTGAATCCGAGACAGGGTACGGCTACACCTTC. This gives the protein CASSESETGYGYTF.

This chain links TRBV4-1 with TRBJ1-2; possible D gene TRBD1, 5 bases. The V and J ends lost 0 bases and 4 bases respectively, with 12 bases between them. This CDR3 comprises 15 residues. Germline V gene sequence: CDR1 MGHRA, CDR2 YSYEKL. This CDR3 is CASSQEAARGYGYTF. The CDR3 nucleotides are TGCGCCAGCAGCCAAGAGGCAGCGAGGGGCTATGGCTACACCTTC.

The rearrangement uses TRBV30 and TRBJ1-5, with a tentative D call TRBD1 (5 bases). This CDR3 is built from 13 residues. The V end lost 2 bases, the J end lost 1 base, and 6 bases lay between the germline ends. Looked up from germline, CDR1 is GTSNPN and CDR2 is SVGIG (reference sequence). CDR3 loop: CAWSPGSNQPQHF. CDR3 DNA sequence: TGTGCCTGGAGTCCAGGGAGCAATCAGCCCCAGCATTTT.